The 8 T cell receptor beta chains presented below share a single source sample, sequenced in a study of cytomegalovirus exposure and HLA in healthy donors. Primers included in the PCR were 60 Vbeta and 13 Jbeta primers. Some clones are missing from TCRdb's copy, which holds only in-frame ones; the method was immunoSEQ multiplex PCR. Altogether about 150,000 clones are present, over 8% being singletons, with the ten largest covering about 2%. The sample comprised PBMCs. Receptor source: a male donor in good health and CMV-seronegative.

The rearrangement links TRBV19 to TRBJ2-1; D not certain. V was shortened by 4 bases and J by 0 bases, with 10 bases between the two germline ends. The CDR3 sequence is 15 residues long. The germline V gene has CDR1 LNHDA and CDR2 SQIVND (reference sequence). CDR3 in DNA: TGTGCCAGTAGTACTACGCGTGGCTCCTACAATGAGCAGTTCTTC. Translation gives CASSTTRGSYNEQFF.

This clone was seen more than once but under ten times. V and J are TRBV27 and TRBJ2-7; 8 positions agree with TRBD1. Germline V CDR1 and CDR2: MNHEY, SMNVEV (reference sequence). The CDR3 is 15 amino acids. The ends lost 2 bases at V and 4 bases at J; junction bases unmatched: 7. CDR3 in DNA: TGTGCCAGCAGTTTACGACCGGGACAGGCGTACGAGCAGTACTTC. This gives the protein CASSLRPGQAYEQYF.

This clone turned up a few times. The rearrangement links TRBV29-1 to TRBJ2-5, with TRBD1 identical over 7 bases. V lost 0 bases and J lost 4; bases outside the gene matches: 8. The germline V gene encodes CDR1 SQVTM and CDR2 ANQGSEA. The CDR3 spans 15 residues. CDR3 residues: CSVEDGGQGVETQYF. In nucleotides, the CDR3 is TGCAGCGTTGAAGATGGAGGCCAGGGGGTAGAGACCCAGTACTTC.

This sequence joins TRBV19 and TRBJ2-2; no clear D gene. The CDR3 is 16 residues long. The germline gives CDR1 LNHDA, CDR2 SQIVND (reference sequence). The ends were cut back, 7 bases at V and 0 bases at J, with 15 bases in the middle. As DNA, the CDR3 is TGTGCCAGTACAAGCTTTCCCCTAGCGAACACCGGGGAGCTGTTTTTT. Its protein product is CASTSFPLANTGELFF.

The chain uses TRBV7-9 and TRBJ1-4; 7 positions match TRBD1. From germline, CDR1 is SEHNR and CDR2 FQNEAQ (reference sequence). The length of the CDR3 is 13 residues. The V gene end was trimmed by 5 bases and the J gene end by 10 bases; junction bases not matched to a gene: 7. The CDR3 loop is CASSEGQDRKLFF. The CDR3 coding sequence is TGTGCCAGCAGCGAAGGACAGGATCGAAAACTGTTTTTT. The whole variable domain, filled in from reference TRBV7-9 and TRBJ1-4, reads DTGVSQNPRHKITKRGQNVTFRCDPISEHNRLYWYRQTLGQGPEFLTYFQNEAQLEKSRLLSDRFSAERPKGSFSTLEIQRTEQGDSAMYLCASSEGQDRKLFFGSGTQLSVL.

This clone was seen only a few times. The chain employs TRBV19 and TRBJ2-7; 10 bases map to TRBD1. The germline gives CDR1 LNHDA, CDR2 SQIVND (reference sequence). The junction had 3 bases not matched to a gene; V was cut back by 7 bases and J by 0 bases. The length of the CDR3 is 14 residues. CDR3 nucleotide sequence: TGTGCCAGTACCCGGGACAGGGGCTCCTACGAGCAGTACTTC. This translates into CASTRDRGSYEQYF. The full variable domain, rest sourced from reference TRBV19 and TRBJ2-7, is DGGITQSPKYLFRKEGQNVTLSCEQNLNHDAMYWYRQDPGQGLRLIYYSQIVNDFQKGDIAEGYSVSREKKESFPLTVTSAQKNPTAFYLCASTRDRGSYEQYFGPGTRLTVT.

V usage is TRBV7-2 and J usage is TRBJ1-2; unclear D gene. The CDR3 is 15 residues long. Germline V gene data show CDR1 as SGHTA and CDR2 as FQGNSA. Trimming pared 1 base from V and 4 bases from J, leaving 13 bases between. The CDR3 DNA follows: TGTGCCAGCAGCTTAGTTATCGGAGAGAGCTATGGCTACACCTTC. This gives the protein CASSLVIGESYGYTF.

The gene calls are TRBV30 and TRBJ2-7, with TRBD2 as a possible D gene (5 bases). V was pared by 5 bases and J by 4 bases, with 21 bases between. Germline CDR1 is GTSNPN and CDR2 is SVGIG (reference sequence). CDR3 length: 15 amino acids. CDR3 in DNA: TGTGCCTGGTCAATGGAGGCAGGCATTGGGTACGAGCAGTACTTC. Its protein is CAWSMEAGIGYEQYF. Supplemented by reference TRBV30 and TRBJ2-7, the full variable domain reads SQTIHQWPATLVQPVGSPLSLECTVEGTSNPNLYWYRQAAGRGLQLLFYSVGIGQISSEVPQNLSASRPQDRQFILSSKKLLLSDSGFYLCAWSMEAGIGYEQYFGPGTRLTVT.